This T cell receptor (beta chain) stems from a study of cytomegalovirus exposure and HLA in healthy donors. Whole-study findings and limits: Investigators reported about 160 TCR beta chains as tied to cytomegalovirus. Most TCR sequences were uncommon, yet certain public TCRs appeared in many donors.

Sequenced by immunoSEQ multiplex PCR; TCRdb stores in-frame clones only, minus some. The sample has fewer than 95,000 clones; roughly 84% are singletons. From germline, CDR1 is SGHDT and CDR2 YYEEEE. With V trimmed by 4 bases and J by 6 bases, 10 bases remained unmatched. The CDR3 is 15 amino acids. Details on this clone: Its cognate antigen is unknown.

The source material was PBMCs. The chain recombines TRBV5-6 with TRBJ2-1; TRBD2 agrees at 7 bases. The receptor comes from a woman between 18 and 29 years old in good health and CMV-seropositive. The CDR3 loop is CASSPGGRLRNEQFF. The CDR3 DNA reads as TGTGCCAGCAGCCCCGGGGGGAGGTTACGCAATGAGCAGTTCTTC.